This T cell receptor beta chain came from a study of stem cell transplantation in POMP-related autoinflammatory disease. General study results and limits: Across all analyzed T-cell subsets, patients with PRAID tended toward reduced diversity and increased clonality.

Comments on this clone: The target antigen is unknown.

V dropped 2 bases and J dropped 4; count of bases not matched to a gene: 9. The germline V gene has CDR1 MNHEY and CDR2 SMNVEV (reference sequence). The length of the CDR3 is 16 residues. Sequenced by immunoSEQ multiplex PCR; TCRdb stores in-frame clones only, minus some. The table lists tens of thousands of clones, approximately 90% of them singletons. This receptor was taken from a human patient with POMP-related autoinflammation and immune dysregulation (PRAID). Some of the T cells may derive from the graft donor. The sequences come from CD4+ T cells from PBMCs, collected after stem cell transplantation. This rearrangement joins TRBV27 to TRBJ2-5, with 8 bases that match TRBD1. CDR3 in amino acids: CASSLTLHRGLETQYF. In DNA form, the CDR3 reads TGTGCCAGCAGTTTAACTCTCCACAGGGGGTTAGAGACCCAGTACTTC.